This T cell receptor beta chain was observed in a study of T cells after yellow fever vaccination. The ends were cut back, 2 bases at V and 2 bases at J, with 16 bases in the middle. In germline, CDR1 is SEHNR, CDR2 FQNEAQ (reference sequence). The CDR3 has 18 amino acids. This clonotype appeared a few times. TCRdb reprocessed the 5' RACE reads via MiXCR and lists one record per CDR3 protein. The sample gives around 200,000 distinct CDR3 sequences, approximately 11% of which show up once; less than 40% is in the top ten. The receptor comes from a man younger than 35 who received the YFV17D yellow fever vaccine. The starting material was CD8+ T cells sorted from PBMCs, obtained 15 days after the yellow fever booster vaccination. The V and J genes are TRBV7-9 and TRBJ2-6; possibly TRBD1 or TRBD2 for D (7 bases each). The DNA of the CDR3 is TGTGCCAGCAGCTTACCCAGGGGGAGGGGCACTGGGGCCAACGTCCTGACTTTC. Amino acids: CASSLPRGRGTGANVLTF.